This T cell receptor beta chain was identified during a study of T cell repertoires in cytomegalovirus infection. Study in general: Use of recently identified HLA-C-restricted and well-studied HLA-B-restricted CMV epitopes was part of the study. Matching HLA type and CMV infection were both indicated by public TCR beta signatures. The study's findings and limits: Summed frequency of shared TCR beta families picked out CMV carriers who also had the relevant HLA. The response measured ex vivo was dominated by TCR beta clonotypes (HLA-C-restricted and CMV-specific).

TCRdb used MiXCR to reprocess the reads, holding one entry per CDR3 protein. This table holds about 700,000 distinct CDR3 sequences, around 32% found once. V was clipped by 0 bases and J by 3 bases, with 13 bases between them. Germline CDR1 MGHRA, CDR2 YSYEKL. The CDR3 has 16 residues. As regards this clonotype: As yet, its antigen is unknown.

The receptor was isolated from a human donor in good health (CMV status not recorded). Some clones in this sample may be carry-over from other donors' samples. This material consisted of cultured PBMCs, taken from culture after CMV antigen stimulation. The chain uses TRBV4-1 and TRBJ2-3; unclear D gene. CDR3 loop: CASSQERRLLTDTQYF. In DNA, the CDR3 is TGCGCCAGCAGCCAAGAACGCCGACTCTTAACAGATACGCAGTATTTT.